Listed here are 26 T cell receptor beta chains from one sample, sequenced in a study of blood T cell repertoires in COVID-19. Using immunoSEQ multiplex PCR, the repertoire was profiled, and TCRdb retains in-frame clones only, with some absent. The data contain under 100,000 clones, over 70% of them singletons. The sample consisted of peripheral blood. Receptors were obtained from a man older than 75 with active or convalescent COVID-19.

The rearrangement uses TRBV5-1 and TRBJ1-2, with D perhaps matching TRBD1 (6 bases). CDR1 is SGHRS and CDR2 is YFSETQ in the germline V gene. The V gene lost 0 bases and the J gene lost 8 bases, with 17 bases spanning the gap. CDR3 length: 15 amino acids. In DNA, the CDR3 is TGCGCCAGCAGCTTGGTGCCCACAGGGTTCTTCGGCTACACCTTC. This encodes CASSLVPTGFFGYTF.

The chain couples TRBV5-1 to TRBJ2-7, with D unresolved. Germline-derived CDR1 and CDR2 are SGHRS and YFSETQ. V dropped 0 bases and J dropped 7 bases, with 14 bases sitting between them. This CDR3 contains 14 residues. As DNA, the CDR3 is TGCGCCAGCAGCTTGGCGTCCGGAGATGGAGAGCAGTACTTC. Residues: CASSLASGDGEQYF.

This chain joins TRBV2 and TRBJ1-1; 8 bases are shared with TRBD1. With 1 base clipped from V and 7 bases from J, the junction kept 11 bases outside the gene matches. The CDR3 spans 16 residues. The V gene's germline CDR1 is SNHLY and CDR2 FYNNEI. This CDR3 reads CASSEGRRTGKIEAFF. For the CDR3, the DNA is TGTGCCAGCAGTGAAGGTCGACGGACAGGGAAGATTGAAGCTTTCTTT.

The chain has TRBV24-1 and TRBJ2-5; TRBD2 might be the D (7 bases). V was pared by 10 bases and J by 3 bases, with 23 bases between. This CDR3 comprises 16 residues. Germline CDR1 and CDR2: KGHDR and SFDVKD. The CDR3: CATGLNKGGVEETQYF. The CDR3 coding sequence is TGTGCCACGGGCCTCAACAAGGGGGGGGTGGAAGAGACCCAGTACTTC.

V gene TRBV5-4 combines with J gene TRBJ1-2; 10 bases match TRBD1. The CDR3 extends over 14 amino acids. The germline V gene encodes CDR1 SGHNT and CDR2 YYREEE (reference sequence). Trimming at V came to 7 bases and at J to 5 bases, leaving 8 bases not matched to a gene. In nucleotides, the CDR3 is TGTGCCAGCTCCATGGACAGGGGGTCTTATGGCTACACCTTC. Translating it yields CASSMDRGSYGYTF. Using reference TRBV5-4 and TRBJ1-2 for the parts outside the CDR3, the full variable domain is ETGVTQSPTHLIKTRGQQVTLRCSSQSGHNTVSWYQQALGQGPQFIFQYYREEENGRGNFPPRFSGLQFPNYSSELNVNALELDDSALYLCASSMDRGSYGYTFGSGTRLTVV.

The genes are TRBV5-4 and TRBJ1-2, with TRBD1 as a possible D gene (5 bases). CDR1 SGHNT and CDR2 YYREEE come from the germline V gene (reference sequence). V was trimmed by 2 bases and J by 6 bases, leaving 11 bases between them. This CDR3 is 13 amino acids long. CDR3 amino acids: CASSFLGEDGYTF. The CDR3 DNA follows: TGTGCCAGCAGCTTTCTAGGGGAGGATGGCTACACCTTC.

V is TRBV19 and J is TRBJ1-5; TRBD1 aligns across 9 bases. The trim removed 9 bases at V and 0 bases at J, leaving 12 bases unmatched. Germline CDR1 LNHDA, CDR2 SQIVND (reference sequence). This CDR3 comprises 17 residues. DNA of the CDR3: TGTGCCAGCAACCGGGACAGGGAGGGGTATAGCAATCAGCCCCAGCATTTT. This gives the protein CASNRDREGYSNQPQHF.

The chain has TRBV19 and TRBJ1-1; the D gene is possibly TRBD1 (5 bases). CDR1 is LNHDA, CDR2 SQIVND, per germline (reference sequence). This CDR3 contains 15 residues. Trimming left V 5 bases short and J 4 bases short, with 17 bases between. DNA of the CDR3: TGTGCCAGTAGTCCGCGGGGCTCGAGGGGCACTGAAGCTTTCTTT. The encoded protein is CASSPRGSRGTEAFF.

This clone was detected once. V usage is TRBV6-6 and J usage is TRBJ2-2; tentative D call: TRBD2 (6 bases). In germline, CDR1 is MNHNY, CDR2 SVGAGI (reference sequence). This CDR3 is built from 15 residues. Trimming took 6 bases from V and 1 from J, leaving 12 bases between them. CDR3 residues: CASRTSLGNTGELFF. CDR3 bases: TGTGCCAGCAGAACTAGCCTCGGGAACACCGGGGAGCTGTTTTTT.

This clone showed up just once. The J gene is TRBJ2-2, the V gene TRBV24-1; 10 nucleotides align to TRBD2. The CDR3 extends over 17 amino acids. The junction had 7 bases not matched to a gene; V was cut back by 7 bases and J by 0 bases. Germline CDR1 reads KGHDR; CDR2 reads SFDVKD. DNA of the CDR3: TGTGCCACCAGGCCCCTAGCGGGGGCACCGAACACCGGGGAGCTGTTTTTT. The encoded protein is CATRPLAGAPNTGELFF.

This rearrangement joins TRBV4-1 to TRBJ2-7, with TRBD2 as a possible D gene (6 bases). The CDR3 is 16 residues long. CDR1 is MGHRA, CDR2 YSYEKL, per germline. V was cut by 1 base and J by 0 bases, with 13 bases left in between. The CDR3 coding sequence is TGCGCCAGCAGCCAAGGAGGAGCGGGTCCCTCCTACGAGCAGTACTTC. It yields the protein CASSQGGAGPSYEQYF.

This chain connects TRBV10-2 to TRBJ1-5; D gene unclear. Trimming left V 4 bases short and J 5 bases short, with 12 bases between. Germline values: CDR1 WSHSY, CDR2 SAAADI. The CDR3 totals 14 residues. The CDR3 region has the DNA TGCGCCAGCAGTGTAACTGGGAGGGATCAGCCCCAGCATTTT. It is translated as CASSVTGRDQPQHF.

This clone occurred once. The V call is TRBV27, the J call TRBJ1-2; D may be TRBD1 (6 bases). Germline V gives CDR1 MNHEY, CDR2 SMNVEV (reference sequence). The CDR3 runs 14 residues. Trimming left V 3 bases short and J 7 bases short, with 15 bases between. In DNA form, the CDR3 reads TGTGCCAGCAGTTTTAGGGACAACCATGGTGGCTACACCTTC. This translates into CASSFRDNHGGYTF.

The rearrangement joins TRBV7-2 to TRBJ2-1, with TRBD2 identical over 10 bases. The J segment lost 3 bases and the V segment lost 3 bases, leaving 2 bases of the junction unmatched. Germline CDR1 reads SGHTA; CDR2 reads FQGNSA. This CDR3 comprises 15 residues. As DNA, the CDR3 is TGTGCCAGCAGCTTTCTAGCGGGGGTCTACAATGAGCAGTTCTTC. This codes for CASSFLAGVYNEQFF.

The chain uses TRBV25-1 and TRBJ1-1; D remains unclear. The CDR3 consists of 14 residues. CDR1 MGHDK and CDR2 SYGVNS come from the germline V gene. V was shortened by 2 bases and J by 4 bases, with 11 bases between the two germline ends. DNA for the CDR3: TGTGCCAGCAGTGAAGAGGGTTTTGTCACTGAAGCTTTCTTT. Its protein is CASSEEGFVTEAFF.

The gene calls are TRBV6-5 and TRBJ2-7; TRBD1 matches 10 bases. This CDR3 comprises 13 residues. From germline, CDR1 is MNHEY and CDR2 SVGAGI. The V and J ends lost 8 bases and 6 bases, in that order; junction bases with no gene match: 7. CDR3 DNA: TGTGCCAGCTCGGGACAGGGGACGGGCGAGCAGTACTTC. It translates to CASSGQGTGEQYF.

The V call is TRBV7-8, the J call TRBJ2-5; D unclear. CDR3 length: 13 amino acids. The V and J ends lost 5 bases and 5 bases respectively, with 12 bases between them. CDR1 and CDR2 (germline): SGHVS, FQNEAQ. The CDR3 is CASSPPIRETQYF. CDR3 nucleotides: TGTGCCAGCAGCCCACCTATCAGGGAGACCCAGTACTTC.

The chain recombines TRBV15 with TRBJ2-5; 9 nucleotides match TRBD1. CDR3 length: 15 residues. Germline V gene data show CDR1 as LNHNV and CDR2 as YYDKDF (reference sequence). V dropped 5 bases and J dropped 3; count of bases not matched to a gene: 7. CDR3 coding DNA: TGTGCCACCAGCGGGGGAGGGACAGGGAAAGAGACCCAGTACTTC. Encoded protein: CATSGGGTGKETQYF.

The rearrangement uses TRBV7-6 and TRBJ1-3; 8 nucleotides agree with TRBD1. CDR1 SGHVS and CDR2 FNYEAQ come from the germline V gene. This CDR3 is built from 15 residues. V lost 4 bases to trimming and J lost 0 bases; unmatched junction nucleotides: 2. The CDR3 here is CASSWGQASGNTIYF. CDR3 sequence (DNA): TGTGCCAGCAGCTGGGGACAGGCCTCTGGAAACACCATATATTTT. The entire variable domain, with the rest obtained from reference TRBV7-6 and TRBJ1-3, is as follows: GAGVSQSPRYKVTKRGQDVALRCDPISGHVSLYWYRQALGQGPEFLTYFNYEAQQDKSGLPNDRFSAERPEGSISTLTIQRTEQRDSAMYRCASSWGQASGNTIYFGEGSWLTVV.

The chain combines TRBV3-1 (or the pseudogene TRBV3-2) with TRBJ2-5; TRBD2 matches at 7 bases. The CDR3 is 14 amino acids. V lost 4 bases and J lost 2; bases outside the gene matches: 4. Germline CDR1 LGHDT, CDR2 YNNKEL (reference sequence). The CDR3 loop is CASSLGEGQETQYF. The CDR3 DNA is TGTGCCAGCAGCCTGGGGGAGGGACAAGAGACCCAGTACTTC.

The CDR3 reads CASSQTGTGGEKLFF. DNA for the CDR3: TGTGCCAGCAGCCAAACCGGGACAGGGGGCGAAAAACTGTTTTTT. The chain joins TRBV3-1 (or the pseudogene TRBV3-2) to TRBJ1-4; 12 positions agree with TRBD1. Germline V gene data show CDR1 as LGHDT and CDR2 as YNNKEL (reference sequence). The CDR3 contains 15 residues. V was clipped by 2 bases and J by 8 bases; unmatched bases: 3.

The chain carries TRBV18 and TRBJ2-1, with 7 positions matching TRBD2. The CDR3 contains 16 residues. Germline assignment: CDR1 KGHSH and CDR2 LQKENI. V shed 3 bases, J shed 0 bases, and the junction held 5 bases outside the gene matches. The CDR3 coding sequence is TGTGCCAGCTCACCCCTAGCGGCGGGCTCCTACAATGAGCAGTTCTTC. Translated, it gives CASSPLAAGSYNEQFF. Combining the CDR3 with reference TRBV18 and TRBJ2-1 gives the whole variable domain NAGVMQNPRHLVRRRGQEARLRCSPMKGHSHVYWYRQLPEEGLKFMVYLQKENIIDESGMPKERFSAEFPKEGPSILRIQQVVRGDSAAYFCASSPLAAGSYNEQFFGPGTRLTVL.

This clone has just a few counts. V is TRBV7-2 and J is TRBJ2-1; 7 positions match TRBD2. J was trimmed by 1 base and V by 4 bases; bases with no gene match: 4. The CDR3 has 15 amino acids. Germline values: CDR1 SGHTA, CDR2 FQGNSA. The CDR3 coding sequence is TGTGCCAGCAGCTCTCAGCGGGGTTCCTACAATGAGCAGTTCTTC. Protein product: CASSSQRGSYNEQFF.

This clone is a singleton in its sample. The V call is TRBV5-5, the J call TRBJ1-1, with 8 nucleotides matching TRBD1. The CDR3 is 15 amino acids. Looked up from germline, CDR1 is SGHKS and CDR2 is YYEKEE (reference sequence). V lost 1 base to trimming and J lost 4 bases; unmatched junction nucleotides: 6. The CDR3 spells CASSLRGQGSTEAFF. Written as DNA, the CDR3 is TGTGCCAGCAGCTTGCGTGGACAGGGAAGCACTGAAGCTTTCTTT. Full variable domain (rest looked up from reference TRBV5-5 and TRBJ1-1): DAGVTQSPTHLIKTRGQQVTLRCSPISGHKSVSWYQQVLGQGPQFIFQYYEKEERGRGNFPDRFSARQFPNYSSELNVNALLLGDSALYLCASSLRGQGSTEAFFGQGTRLTVV.

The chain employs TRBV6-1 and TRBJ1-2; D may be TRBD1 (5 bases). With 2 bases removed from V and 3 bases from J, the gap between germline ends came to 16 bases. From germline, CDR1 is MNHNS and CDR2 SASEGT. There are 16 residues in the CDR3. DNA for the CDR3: TGTGCCAGCAGTGAAACATCCCGATGGGGCGACTATGGCTACACCTTC. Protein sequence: CASSETSRWGDYGYTF.

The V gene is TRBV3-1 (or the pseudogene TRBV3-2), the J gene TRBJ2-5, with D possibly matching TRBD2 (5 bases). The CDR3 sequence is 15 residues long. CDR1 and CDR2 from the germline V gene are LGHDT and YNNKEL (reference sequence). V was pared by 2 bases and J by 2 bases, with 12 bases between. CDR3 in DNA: TGTGCCAGCAGCCAACCGAGCGGCCCACAAGAGACCCAGTACTTC. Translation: CASSQPSGPQETQYF.